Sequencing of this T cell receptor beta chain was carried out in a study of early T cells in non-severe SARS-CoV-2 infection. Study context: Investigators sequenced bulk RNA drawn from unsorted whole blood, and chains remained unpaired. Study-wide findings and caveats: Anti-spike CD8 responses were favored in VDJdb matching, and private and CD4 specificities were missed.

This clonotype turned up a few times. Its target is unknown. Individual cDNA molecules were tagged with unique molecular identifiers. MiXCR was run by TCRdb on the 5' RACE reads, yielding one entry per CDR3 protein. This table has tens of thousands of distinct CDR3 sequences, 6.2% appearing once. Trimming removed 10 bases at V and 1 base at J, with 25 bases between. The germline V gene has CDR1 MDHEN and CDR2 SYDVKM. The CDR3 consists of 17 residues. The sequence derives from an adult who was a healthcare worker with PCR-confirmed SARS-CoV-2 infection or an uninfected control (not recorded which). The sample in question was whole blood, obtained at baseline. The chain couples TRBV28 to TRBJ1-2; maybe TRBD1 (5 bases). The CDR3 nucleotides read TGTGCCACCTCTTCAATCATCACCTTACAGGTTAACTATGGCTACACCTTC. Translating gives CATSSIITLQVNYGYTF.